This T cell receptor (beta chain) appears in the sequencing data of a study of T cell clonality in common variable immunodeficiency. CDR1 is KGHSH, CDR2 LQKENI, per germline. V was clipped by 4 bases and J by 1 base, with 7 bases between them. This CDR3 region has 13 residues. This clone has a count of ten or more. The read terminates 3 residues ahead of where the CDR3 ends, so the germline J gene completes it. Profiled with immunoSEQ multiplex PCR; TCRdb holds only in-frame clones, not every one. The sample yields around 39,000 clones, without any singletons. The chain has TRBV18 and TRBJ1-1, with D possibly being TRBD1 (6 bases). The clonotype originates from a person aged 18-70 years in good health. Sequencing was performed on peripheral blood mononuclear cells. This chain's CDR3 is CASSQQGNTEAFF. The CDR3 bases that were read are TGTGCCAGCTCACAACAGGGGAACACTGAA.